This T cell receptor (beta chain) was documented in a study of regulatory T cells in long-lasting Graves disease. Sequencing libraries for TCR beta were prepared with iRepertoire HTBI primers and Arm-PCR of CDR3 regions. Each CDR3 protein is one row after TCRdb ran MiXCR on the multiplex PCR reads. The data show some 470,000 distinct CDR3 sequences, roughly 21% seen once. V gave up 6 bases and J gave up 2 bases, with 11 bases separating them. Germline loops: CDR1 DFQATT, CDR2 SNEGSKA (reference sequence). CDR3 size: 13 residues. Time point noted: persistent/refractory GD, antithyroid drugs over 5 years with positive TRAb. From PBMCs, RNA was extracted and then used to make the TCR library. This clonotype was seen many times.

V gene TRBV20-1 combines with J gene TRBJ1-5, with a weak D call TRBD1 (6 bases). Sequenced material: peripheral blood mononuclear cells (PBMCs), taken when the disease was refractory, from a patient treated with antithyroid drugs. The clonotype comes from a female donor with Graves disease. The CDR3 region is CSATGLGNQPQHF. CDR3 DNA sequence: TGCAGTGCAACAGGGTTGGGCAATCAGCCCCAGCATTTT.